This section outlines one TCR beta chain sequence together with its context. The data were obtained in a study of beta chain features in type 1 diabetes. As for the study in general: Sorted cells numbering under 140,000,000 were examined across all samples.

Trimming at V came to 0 bases and at J to 0 bases, leaving 5 bases not matched to a gene. This CDR3 comprises 17 residues. The V gene's germline CDR1 is SGHDN and CDR2 FVKESK. cDNA synthesis used the whole RNA isolate, giving expressed TCRB sequences. Assay: immunoSEQ multiplex PCR; the TCRdb copy retains only in-frame clones and omits some. This sample has 450,000 to 550,000 clones, with approximately 28% found just once. The sample consisted of naive CD4+ T cells from blood. V gene TRBV14 combines with J gene TRBJ2-1, with 7 nucleotides matching TRBD1. This clonotype was obtained from a man aged 18 to 30 in good health. The CDR3 region is CASSQEKPGGSYNEQFF. The CDR3, as DNA: TGTGCCAGCAGCCAAGAGAAACCAGGGGGCTCCTACAATGAGCAGTTCTTC.